This T cell receptor (beta chain) was retrieved from a study of graft-versus-host responses after intestinal transplantation. Across the study: Recipients had multivisceral, liver-intestinal, or isolated intestinal transplants. Study observations and caveats: There were GvH clones found in recipient marrow, and some of them appeared first in ileum or blood. Declines in HvG clones occurring early post-transplant were associated with peak circulating GvH clone levels.

The culture paired some 200,000 irradiated violet-dye-labeled stimulators with some 200,000 CFSE-labeled responders. A sort after the reaction isolated proliferating CFSE-low CD3+CD4+ and CD3+CD8+ responders. Using immunoSEQ multiplex PCR, the repertoire was profiled, and TCRdb retains in-frame clones only, with some absent. This table has roughly 9,700 clones, 36% appearing once. J lost 9 bases, V lost 0 bases, and 5 bases had no gene match. CDR3 length: 15 amino acids. Per germline, CDR1 MRHNA and CDR2 SNTAGT. This clone is labeled as medium-sized. V is TRBV6-4 and J is TRBJ2-1, with 10 nucleotides matching TRBD2. Sequences were derived from alloreactive CD8+ T cells from a mixed lymphocyte reaction culture, sampled before intestinal transplant. As to subset: CFSE-low proliferating T cells sorted from approximately 6-day pre-transplant mixed lymphocyte reaction (GvH or HvG direction). This clonotype originated in a human patient who received an intestinal transplant. This CDR3 is CASSDSEREGSEQFF. In DNA, the CDR3 is TGTGCCAGCAGTGACTCGGAGCGGGAGGGAAGTGAGCAGTTCTTC.